This TCR beta chain was profiled in a study of shared clonotypes between healthy human individuals. Study details: With ages of 18 to 49, the donors were two women and a few men.

Genomic DNA belonging to each subset was distributed in equal measure over several immunoSEQ plates. Some clones are missing from TCRdb's copy, which holds only in-frame ones; the method was immunoSEQ multiplex PCR. Here the sample spans approximately 500,000 clones, over 70% being singletons. Donors included only healthy HIV-negative adults lacking recent acute infections or vaccinations. Notes on this clone: Its antigen is unidentified.

Trimming shortened V by 4 bases and J by 0 bases, and 16 bases separated the two germline ends. The CDR3 consists of 17 residues. CDR1 is SGHTA, CDR2 FQGNSA, per germline. Study conclusions and caveats: The study drew on few donors, limiting represented genetic and exposure-history diversity.

The gene calls are TRBV7-2 and TRBJ2-4; D is unclear. This clonotype was sampled from a woman between 40 and 50 years old in good health. Some clones in this sample may be carry-over from other donors' samples. Sequenced input: PBMCs. CDR3 region: CASSSPKDGLAKNIQYF. Here the CDR3 DNA reads TGTGCCAGCAGCTCTCCAAAAGATGGATTAGCCAAAAACATTCAGTACTTC.